This T cell receptor beta chain was profiled in a study of sequential checkpoint blockade in melanoma. In the study overall: Randomization was 1:1 between first-line nivolumab→ipilimumab and ipilimumab→nivolumab. Maintenance nivolumab came after either treatment sequence.

This clone was counted a single time. TCRdb keeps only in-frame clones here, not all; method: immunoSEQ multiplex PCR. The profile shows 20,000 or so clones, 72% of them singletons. Treatment indicated: randomized to nivolumab then ipilimumab (arm A) or the reverse (arm B). No patient had prior DNA-damaging chemotherapy. From thawed PBMCs, live CD3+CD8+ cells negative for CD19 and CD56 were sorted. Trimming took off 0 bases at V and 5 bases at J, with 13 bases between the two ends. This CDR3 region has 15 residues. Looked up from germline, CDR1 is MRHNA and CDR2 is SNTAGT. The sequenced sample was CD8+ T cells sorted from blood (inferred from file names), obtained from a patient given nivolumab and ipilimumab in sequence. V usage is TRBV6-4 and J usage is TRBJ1-2; D not certain. This receptor was taken from a human donor with melanoma. The CDR3 spells CASSDSRARIYGYTF. CDR3 nucleotides: TGTGCCAGCAGTGACTCGCGGGCCCGAATATATGGCTACACCTTC.